This T cell receptor (beta chain) was profiled in a study of tissue T cells after allogeneic stem cell transplantation. Turning to the study itself: Graft-versus-host disease patients received grafts, four unmodified and three CD34-selected to deplete T cells. Study-level results: Across patients, clones rarely overlapped, yet motif clusters were shared tissue-specifically.

CDR3 sequences, V/J genes, frequencies and template counts came from survey-depth TCRbeta sequencing. TCRdb's copy holds only in-frame clones and misses some; the assay was immunoSEQ multiplex PCR. In the table there are around 28,000 clones, around 86% of which are singletons. Note on this clone: As yet, its antigen is unknown.

This CDR3 is built from 16 residues. Germline CDR1 LGHNA, CDR2 YSLEER. V trimming: 0 bases; J trimming: 5 bases; junction bases outside the gene matches: 6. This sequence joins TRBV4-3 and TRBJ1-4, with TRBD1 identical over 7 bases. Sequenced here: blood, sampled before transplantation. The origin of this receptor is a woman aged 18-55 years who later had graft-versus-host disease after an allogeneic stem cell transplant. The DNA of the CDR3 is TGCGCCAGCAGCCAAGATTTTGGGACAGCAAATGAAAAACTGTTTTTT. Translated, it gives CASSQDFGTANEKLFF.